A selection of T cell receptor beta chains follows, all from one sample in a study of blood T cell repertoires in COVID-19. Only in-frame clones appear in the TCRdb table, and some are missing; sequencing was by immunoSEQ multiplex PCR. The sample has fewer than 250,000 clones, 75% to 90% seen once. Sequenced sample: peripheral blood. The receptor set was obtained from a man in his sixties who had recovered from COVID-19. CDR3s include the opening cysteine and the closing phenylalanine or tryptophan. D genes are given only for firm matches. Not every row has a clone size; where given, it reads once, few, many or a size class.

j_gene: TRBJ1-5
abundance: -
d_gene: -
v_gene: TRBV19
CDR3nt: TGTGCCAGTAGTACAGGGTGGGGTCAGCCCCAGCATTTT
CDR3aa: CASSTGWGQPQHF

j_gene: TRBJ2-2
abundance: -
d_gene: -
v_gene: TRBV21-1
CDR3nt: TGTGCCAGCAGCAAACTCTTCCGGGACAGGGCCGCCGGGGAGCTGTTTTTT
CDR3aa: CASSKLFRDRAAGELFF

j_gene: TRBJ2-5
abundance: -
d_gene: -
v_gene: TRBV14
CDR3nt: TGTGCCAGCAGCCAAGTGACGACTAGGAGCGCCCAGTACTTC
CDR3aa: CASSQVTTRSAQYF

j_gene: TRBJ2-3
abundance: -
d_gene: TRBD2
v_gene: TRBV9
CDR3nt: TGTGCCAGCAGCGTAGCCGGGCTAGCGGGGGGCGCAGATACGCAGTATTTT
CDR3aa: CASSVAGLAGGADTQYF

j_gene: TRBJ2-3
abundance: -
d_gene: -
v_gene: TRBV7-9
CDR3nt: TGTGCCAGCAGCTTAGGCCTAGCACCACCCACAGATACGCAGTATTTT
CDR3aa: CASSLGLAPPTDTQYF

j_gene: TRBJ1-1
abundance: -
d_gene: TRBD1
v_gene: TRBV5-1
CDR3nt: TGCGCCAGCAGCTTGGCCCCGGGACAGGGAAGGAACACTGAAGCTTTCTTT
CDR3aa: CASSLAPGQGRNTEAFF

j_gene: TRBJ1-5
abundance: -
d_gene: TRBD1
v_gene: TRBV2
CDR3nt: TGTGCCAGCGCGGACAGGGCCGGGGTTCAGCCCCAGCATTTT
CDR3aa: CASADRAGVQPQHF

j_gene: TRBJ1-2
abundance: -
d_gene: TRBD1
v_gene: TRBV19
CDR3nt: TGTGCCAGCAGGGACAGGGAGATGGTCTATGGCTACACCTTC
CDR3aa: CASRDREMVYGYTF

j_gene: TRBJ1-2
abundance: -
d_gene: TRBD1
v_gene: TRBV18
CDR3nt: TGTGCCAGCTCACTAAATCCGGGACAGGGCTATGGCTACACCTTC
CDR3aa: CASSLNPGQGYGYTF

j_gene: TRBJ2-5
abundance: -
d_gene: TRBD1
v_gene: TRBV19
CDR3nt: TGTGCCAGTAGTAAATACAGGGGTTCGGACCAGTACTTC
CDR3aa: CASSKYRGSDQYF

j_gene: TRBJ1-2
abundance: -
d_gene: -
v_gene: TRBV28
CDR3nt: TGTGCCAGCAGTTTCGGTGGGGGCCACTATGGCTACACCTTC
CDR3aa: CASSFGGGHYGYTF

j_gene: TRBJ1-1
abundance: -
d_gene: -
v_gene: TRBV6-5
CDR3nt: TGTGCCAGCAACCGACAGGTCACCGGGACTGAAGCTTTCTTT
CDR3aa: CASNRQVTGTEAFF

j_gene: TRBJ2-7
abundance: -
d_gene: -
v_gene: TRBV18
CDR3nt: TGTGCCAGCTCACCAGGCACGATTAACTACGAGCAGTACTTC
CDR3aa: CASSPGTINYEQYF

j_gene: TRBJ1-1
abundance: -
d_gene: -
v_gene: TRBV28
CDR3nt: TGTGCCAGCAGTCCAACATACATGAACACTGAAGCTTTCTTT
CDR3aa: CASSPTYMNTEAFF

j_gene: TRBJ1-5
abundance: -
d_gene: -
v_gene: TRBV3-1/TRBV3-2
CDR3nt: TGTGCCAGCAGCCAAGGGGGGGATCAGCCCCAGCATTTT
CDR3aa: CASSQGGDQPQHF

j_gene: TRBJ1-1
abundance: -
d_gene: -
v_gene: TRBV4-1
CDR3nt: TGCGCCAGCAGCCCGAGCCCGACAGGTGGACCCCTTGAAGCTTTCTTT
CDR3aa: CASSPSPTGGPLEAFF

j_gene: TRBJ1-2
abundance: -
d_gene: -
v_gene: TRBV9
CDR3nt: TGTGCCAGCAGCGGTCCAAGGGCAGGGAGGATTGCTAACTATGGCTACACCTTC
CDR3aa: CASSGPRAGRIANYGYTF

j_gene: TRBJ1-1
abundance: -
d_gene: -
v_gene: TRBV2
CDR3nt: TGTGCCAGCATCCAAAGGGGCCTGAACACTGAAGCTTTCTTT
CDR3aa: CASIQRGLNTEAFF

j_gene: TRBJ1-1
abundance: -
d_gene: -
v_gene: TRBV4-3
CDR3nt: TGCGCCAGCAGCCAAGATCTCGTCCGGAGTTTATACACTGAAGCTTTCTTT
CDR3aa: CASSQDLVRSLYTEAFF

j_gene: TRBJ1-4
abundance: -
d_gene: -
v_gene: TRBV6-2/TRBV6-3
CDR3nt: TGTGCCAGCAGTTTGGGACTGGGAAATGAAAAACTGTTTTTT
CDR3aa: CASSLGLGNEKLFF

j_gene: TRBJ2-3
abundance: -
d_gene: TRBD1
v_gene: TRBV6-4
CDR3nt: TGTGCCAGCAAAATGAACAGGGGGGCAGATACGCAGTATTTT
CDR3aa: CASKMNRGADTQYF

j_gene: TRBJ2-1
abundance: -
d_gene: TRBD1
v_gene: TRBV19
CDR3nt: TGTGCCAGTAGTCCGGGTACAGGGGGCAATGAGCAGTTCTTC
CDR3aa: CASSPGTGGNEQFF

j_gene: TRBJ2-3
abundance: -
d_gene: -
v_gene: TRBV7-9
CDR3nt: TGTGCCAGCAGCTTAGCGCGGGACGGGGCAACTAGCACAGATACGCAGTATTTT
CDR3aa: CASSLARDGATSTDTQYF

j_gene: TRBJ2-1
abundance: -
d_gene: -
v_gene: TRBV5-4
CDR3nt: TGTGCCAGCAGCCACCCGGTTGGTGAGGGATACCCCAATGAGCAGTTCTTC
CDR3aa: CASSHPVGEGYPNEQFF

j_gene: TRBJ1-2
abundance: -
d_gene: -
v_gene: TRBV5-1
CDR3nt: TGCGCCAGCAGCTTGGGGGTCGTCAGGGTGGATGGCTACACCTTC
CDR3aa: CASSLGVVRVDGYTF

j_gene: TRBJ2-5
abundance: -
d_gene: TRBD2
v_gene: TRBV20-1
CDR3nt: TGCAGTGCTAGTCCTAGCGGGGGGGCGGAGACCCAGTACTTC
CDR3aa: CSASPSGGAETQYF

j_gene: TRBJ1-5
abundance: once
d_gene: -
v_gene: TRBV19
CDR3nt: TGTGCCAGTAGTATAAACGGCAGGGAACGGCAGCCCCAGCATTTT
CDR3aa: CASSINGRERQPQHF

j_gene: TRBJ1-1
abundance: -
d_gene: -
v_gene: TRBV5-1
CDR3nt: TGCGCCAGCAGAACAGGGAATGGGGCTGAAGCTTTCTTT
CDR3aa: CASRTGNGAEAFF

j_gene: TRBJ1-1
abundance: -
d_gene: -
v_gene: TRBV19
CDR3nt: TGTGCCAGCGGGGGGTTTGGCAACACTGAAGCTTTCTTT
CDR3aa: CASGGFGNTEAFF

j_gene: TRBJ2-7
abundance: -
d_gene: -
v_gene: TRBV11-3
CDR3nt: TGTGCCAGCAGCTTAGAAGCGGGCTCCTACGAGCAGTACTTC
CDR3aa: CASSLEAGSYEQYF

j_gene: TRBJ2-1
abundance: -
d_gene: TRBD2
v_gene: TRBV24-1
CDR3nt: TGTGCCACCAGTCCGGGCGGGAGCTCCTACAATGAGCAGTTCTTC
CDR3aa: CATSPGGSSYNEQFF

j_gene: TRBJ2-3
abundance: -
d_gene: -
v_gene: TRBV5-4
CDR3nt: TGTGCCAGCAGCCCGCAGGCGGGGGCCCTCGCAGATACGCAGTATTTT
CDR3aa: CASSPQAGALADTQYF

j_gene: TRBJ2-3
abundance: -
d_gene: -
v_gene: TRBV7-2
CDR3nt: TGTGCCAGCAGCTGGACTCGCACAGATACGCAGTATTTT
CDR3aa: CASSWTRTDTQYF

j_gene: TRBJ2-1
abundance: -
d_gene: -
v_gene: TRBV5-4
CDR3nt: TGTGCCAGCAGCGGAGCTAGCGTTACTATCAATGAGCAGTTCTTC
CDR3aa: CASSGASVTINEQFF

j_gene: TRBJ2-7
abundance: -
d_gene: -
v_gene: TRBV7-8
CDR3nt: TGTGCCAGCAGTGCTGGGCGCTCCGAGCAGTACTTC
CDR3aa: CASSAGRSEQYF

j_gene: TRBJ2-1
abundance: -
d_gene: -
v_gene: TRBV5-4
CDR3nt: TGTGCCAGCAGCTTGGGGCAGGGGAATGAGCAGTTCTTC
CDR3aa: CASSLGQGNEQFF

j_gene: TRBJ2-7
abundance: -
d_gene: -
v_gene: TRBV9
CDR3nt: TGTGCCAGCAGCCCGGGGGCGGGGGCGAACTCCTACGAGCAGTACTTC
CDR3aa: CASSPGAGANSYEQYF

j_gene: TRBJ2-1
abundance: -
d_gene: -
v_gene: TRBV7-2
CDR3nt: TGTGCCAGCAGCTTAGTAGGCGGGAACTCCTACAATGAGCAGTTCTTC
CDR3aa: CASSLVGGNSYNEQFF

j_gene: TRBJ2-5
abundance: -
d_gene: -
v_gene: TRBV28
CDR3nt: TGTGCCAGCAGTCCGGGGTGGAGGTACCAAGAGACCCAGTACTTC
CDR3aa: CASSPGWRYQETQYF

j_gene: TRBJ1-3
abundance: -
d_gene: TRBD1
v_gene: TRBV7-9
CDR3nt: TGTGCCAGCAGCCCCCGGACAGGGGGCTACTCTGGAAACACCATATATTTT
CDR3aa: CASSPRTGGYSGNTIYF

j_gene: TRBJ2-3
abundance: -
d_gene: -
v_gene: TRBV5-1
CDR3nt: TGCGCCAGCAGCTTGTTCATCGTGGGGGCCAGGACCGGGGATACGCAGTATTTT
CDR3aa: CASSLFIVGARTGDTQYF

j_gene: TRBJ2-7
abundance: -
d_gene: TRBD2
v_gene: TRBV28
CDR3nt: TGTGCCAGCAGGTCTAGCGGGAGCTCCTACGAGCAGTACTTC
CDR3aa: CASRSSGSSYEQYF

j_gene: TRBJ1-6
abundance: -
d_gene: TRBD1
v_gene: TRBV7-3
CDR3nt: TGTGCCAGCAGCCTGGGACAGGGAACTTTTTCACCCCTCCACTTT
CDR3aa: CASSLGQGTFSPLHF

j_gene: TRBJ1-1
abundance: -
d_gene: TRBD1
v_gene: TRBV7-9
CDR3nt: TGTGCCAGCACCGACAGGGCTGAAGCTTTCTTT
CDR3aa: CASTDRAEAFF

j_gene: TRBJ2-7
abundance: -
d_gene: TRBD2
v_gene: TRBV4-3
CDR3nt: TGCGCCAGCAGCCAAGAGGCGACTAGCGGGGTGACTTTCTCCTACGAGCAGTACTTC
CDR3aa: CASSQEATSGVTFSYEQYF

j_gene: TRBJ2-7
abundance: -
d_gene: -
v_gene: TRBV7-2
CDR3nt: TGTGCCAGCAGCCCCCTTCCGACTAGTGGGGAGCAGTACTTC
CDR3aa: CASSPLPTSGEQYF

j_gene: TRBJ2-3
abundance: -
d_gene: -
v_gene: TRBV6-5
CDR3nt: TGTGCCAGCGGGAGTCAGAGCACAGATACGCAGTATTTT
CDR3aa: CASGSQSTDTQYF

j_gene: TRBJ1-3
abundance: -
d_gene: -
v_gene: TRBV7-9
CDR3nt: TGTGCCAGCAGCCCCGGGTGGTACGACTTAGGAAACACCATATATTTT
CDR3aa: CASSPGWYDLGNTIYF

j_gene: TRBJ2-3
abundance: -
d_gene: -
v_gene: TRBV30
CDR3nt: TGTGCCTGGAGTCAAAGGAAAATAGAGCGTCCCTACACAGATACGCAGTATTTT
CDR3aa: CAWSQRKIERPYTDTQYF

j_gene: TRBJ1-6
abundance: -
d_gene: -
v_gene: TRBV7-6
CDR3nt: TGTGCCAGCAGCTTAGGACAGACCTATAATTCACCCCTCCACTTT
CDR3aa: CASSLGQTYNSPLHF

j_gene: TRBJ2-6
abundance: -
d_gene: TRBD1
v_gene: TRBV2
CDR3nt: TGTGCCAGCACTACCGACAGGGGGGACTACTCTGGGGCCAACGTCCTGACTTTC
CDR3aa: CASTTDRGDYSGANVLTF

j_gene: TRBJ2-7
abundance: -
d_gene: -
v_gene: TRBV5-5
CDR3nt: TGTGCCAGCAGCTGGGACTCTTCATCAGGGGGGCAGTACTTC
CDR3aa: CASSWDSSSGGQYF

j_gene: TRBJ1-2
abundance: -
d_gene: -
v_gene: TRBV9
CDR3nt: TGTGCCAGCAGCGGAGATATTTTAAAGTATGGCTACACCTTC
CDR3aa: CASSGDILKYGYTF

j_gene: TRBJ1-6
abundance: -
d_gene: TRBD1
v_gene: TRBV27
CDR3nt: TGTGCCAGCAGTTTATCGGGACAGATTAATTCACCCCTCCACTTT
CDR3aa: CASSLSGQINSPLHF

j_gene: TRBJ2-1
abundance: -
d_gene: -
v_gene: TRBV6-5
CDR3nt: TGTGCCAGCAGACCCCAGGGTCTCAATGAGCAGTTCTTC
CDR3aa: CASRPQGLNEQFF